This entry lists 2 T cell receptor beta chains sequenced from one sample in a study of T cells in Graves' hyperthyroidism and ophthalmopathy. RNA transcripts gave rise to amplified TCR beta CDR3 regions. Using the HTBI primer set, a first-round RT-PCR was run on the TCR CDR3. TCRdb fed the multiplex PCR reads into MiXCR, producing one record per CDR3 protein. The repertoire holds roughly 530,000 distinct CDR3 sequences, with roughly 15% as singletons. Sequenced input: blood. The receptor set was obtained from a woman aged 18-30 years with Graves' ophthalmopathy.

This clonotype was seen ten or more times. The chain couples TRBV13 to TRBJ2-5; 13 bases line up with TRBD2. The CDR3 loop spans 17 amino acids. Germline-derived CDR1 and CDR2 are PRHDT and FYEKMQ (reference sequence). Trimming at V came to 5 bases and at J to 5 bases, leaving 11 bases not matched to a gene. CDR3 residues: CASSQRLAGGSGETQYF. The CDR3 DNA reads TGTGCCAGCAGCCAAAGACTAGCGGGGGGCTCTGGTGAGACCCAGTACTTC.

The chain combines TRBV9 with TRBJ1-2; TRBD1 agrees at 10 bases. This CDR3 has 15 residues. Germline V gives CDR1 SGDLS, CDR2 YYNGEE. With 6 bases clipped from V and 0 bases from J, the junction kept 5 bases outside the gene matches. In nucleotides, the CDR3 is TGTGCCAGCACCGGGACAGGGGTTACTAACTATGGCTACACCTTC. The encoded protein is CASTGTGVTNYGYTF.